The entry below gives a single TCR beta chain sequence along with its context. What it recognizes is unknown. In the PCR, 60 Vbeta and 13 Jbeta primers were used. The data were produced by immunoSEQ multiplex PCR, yet TCRdb's version contains in-frame clones alone and is incomplete. The sample carries approximately 65,000 clones, almost 70% recorded once. The data originate from a study of cytomegalovirus exposure and HLA in healthy donors. Study-level information: Among around 400 genotyped donors, 65% to 90% fell in the Caucasian-associated ancestry cluster.

The ends were cut back, 4 bases at V and 5 bases at J, with 8 bases in the middle. The CDR3 has 13 amino acids. Germline CDR1 is ENHRY and CDR2 is SYGVKD. Overall study results and limits: A later analysis found TCR association rates differed by HLA locus, highest for DRB1 and lowest for HLA-C. Sequencing likely produced, as an artifact, a cluster of highly shared sequence variants. Diagnosis of cytomegalovirus status made by the classifier reportedly showed high specificity and sensitivity.

Material: PBMCs. J is TRBJ2-2 and V is TRBV10-3; a possible D gene is TRBD1 (6 bases). This clonotype was sampled from a man aged 35 to 55 in good health and CMV-seropositive. Here the CDR3 reads CAISGQGTGELFF. CDR3 DNA: TGTGCCATCAGTGGGCAGGGGACCGGGGAGCTGTTTTTT.